Described below is a single T cell receptor beta chain sequence and its context. The antigen it binds to is not known. Nothing much larger sits one base from this clone, and base qualities are not available. The receptor library was made with PCR. DNA from cultured CD4+ T cells underwent TCR sequencing with the Oncomine TCR Beta short-read assay at the Johns Hopkins FTIC core. The QIAamp micro DNA kit was used to extract genomic DNA from the cultured CD4+ T cells. Oncomine TCR Beta libraries from cultured CD4+ T cells were pooled with unique dual indexes and sequenced on an Illumina iSeq 100. The study's processing was this. Non-productive sequences were filtered out, and CDR3s that did not start with C, did not end with F or W, or were shorter than 7 amino acids were discarded. The MANAFEST web application was used to identify antigen-specific clonotypes by comparing peptide-stimulated wells against reference wells and other culture wells. Positive clones required FDR below 0.05, an odds ratio above 5, and productive frequency above 0.1% in at least two of three replicate wells. A clonotype was classed as cross-reactive if the clonotype showed significant expansion both in SARS-CoV-2 spike wells and in at least one common cold coronavirus spike condition. Using R version 3.6.1, CDR3 homology was evaluated through Levenshtein distances (stringdist) along with unrooted phylogenetic trees (ape). TCRdb's own reprocessing of the public reads used fastp at Q25 and MiXCR and kept productive beta chains. Duplicate CDR3 protein sequences are folded into a single record with the most common DNA and genes. In this record, the V and J calls reflect TCRdb's handling and not the investigators' own analysis. The sample table contains 9,500 to 15,000 distinct CDR3 sequences; only one count was recorded for more than 50% of them. 22% of the sample rests with the top ten.

The sample's treatment or condition, from its label and the paper: roughly ten-day PBMC culture with coronavirus spike peptide pools or control peptides (ViraFEST assay). The ViraFEST assay was used in the study, in which antigen-specific T cells were expanded with peptide pools and expanded clonotypes were subsequently identified by TCR sequencing. The positive SARS-CoV-2 PCR tests of the convalescent patients were dated from March to December 2020, before the Alpha, Beta and Delta variants emerged in the United States. Each well held under 2.5 million PBMCs cultured in IMDM containing roughly 5% human AB serum and approximately 9.6 IU/ml IL-2, with 10 ug/ml peptide pools added. Half of the culture medium was replaced with fresh IL-2-containing medium on days 3 and 7. After approximately eleven days of culture, CD4+ T cells were isolated by negative selection using the EasySep CD4+ T cell isolation kit. Ficoll-Paque Plus gradient centrifugation was used to isolate PBMCs from whole blood, and the isolated PBMCs were then either used fresh or cryopreserved at -140C. Culture conditions were generally each tested in triplicate wells.

The data originate from a study of vaccination and CD4 T cells after COVID-19 (dated by TCRdb to 2021 to 2024). Describing the broader study: Convalescent patients had a positive SARS-CoV-2 result on nasal swab PCR, and of these patients, several had mild disease and one had severe disease. The spike-specific CD4+ TCR repertoire was compared before and after mRNA vaccination in under 11 COVID-19 convalescent patients and several infection-naive healthy vaccine recipients. The convalescent cohort comprised six males and four females, including two Hispanic individuals, seven Caucasians, two Asians and one multiracial person. Two doses of either the Pfizer-BioNTech BNT162b2 vaccine (n=8) or the Moderna mRNA-1273 vaccine (n=2) were administered to participants. Post-vaccine blood samples were taken a median of about 70 days after the second vaccine dose, with a range of 14 to 241 days. Overlapping spike peptide pools from SARS-CoV-2 and from the common cold coronaviruses HCoV-NL63, HCoV-OC43 and HCoV-229E were used as culture stimuli. Post-COVID blood samples were collected from convalescent patients a median of around 96 days after diagnosis, with a range of about 30 to 161 days. Control cultures received a CEFX viral epitope pool as the positive control, an HIV-1 Nef peptide pool as the negative control, or no peptide.

Summary of the overall study and its limitations: In convalescent patients, nearly all vaccine-specific clones (304 of 307) were found to be mono-reactive for SARS-CoV-2 spike rather than cross-reactive with common cold coronaviruses. Only a relatively small number of convalescent patients were included in the study, and early timepoints following natural infection were not analyzed. Although the median number of SARS-CoV-2-reactive clonotypes went up from roughly 23 after infection to some 40 after vaccination, the increase was not significant. Among convalescent patients, a median roughly 90% of the SARS-CoV-2-reactive clones seen after vaccination appeared only after vaccination, which suggests priming specific to the vaccine.

The CDR3 measures 18 amino acids from cysteine to phenylalanine. Left in the record is the CDR3 DNA by itself, 54 bases read in frame from the first base. Via the germline V gene (reference sequence), CDR1 is DFQATT and CDR2 SNEGSKA. Relative to germline, V is missing 4 bases and J is missing 5 bases, with 17 bases of the junction outside any gene match. The chain links TRBV20-1 with TRBJ2-5, and TRBD2 matches 12 of the central bases. Sequencing was carried out using CD4+ T cells from blood, cultured in vitro. The source of this sequence is a human donor who had recovered from COVID-19. The CDR3 reads CSANSGGLAGGPGETQYF. The nucleotide sequence reads TGCAGTGCTAATTCTGGTGGGCTAGCGGGAGGGCCGGGTGAGACCCAGTACTTC.